This entry lists 17 T cell receptor beta chains sequenced from one sample in a study of blood T cell repertoires in COVID-19. Using immunoSEQ multiplex PCR, the repertoire was profiled, and TCRdb retains in-frame clones only, with some absent. The sample has 40,000 to 60,000 clones; over 75% are singletons. The sequenced sample was peripheral blood. These receptors were obtained from a woman in her sixties with acute or convalescent COVID-19.

The chain recombines TRBV11-2 with TRBJ2-3; TRBD2 matches 7 bases. The CDR3 runs to 17 residues. V lost 3 bases and J lost 3; bases outside the gene matches: 12. Germline V gene data show CDR1 as SGHAT and CDR2 as FQNNGV. In nucleotides, the CDR3 is TGTGCCAGCAGCTTCCCTGGGGCGGGGGTGGTTACAGATACGCAGTATTTT. Protein: CASSFPGAGVVTDTQYF.

V usage is TRBV5-1 and J usage is TRBJ2-3, with a possible D match to TRBD2 (6 bases). Germline-derived CDR1 and CDR2 are SGHRS and YFSETQ. Trimming left V 5 bases short and J 1 base short, with 14 bases between. There are 15 residues in the CDR3. The DNA of the CDR3 is TGCGCCAGCAGTTTCGCGCAGCGGGGCACAGATACGCAGTATTTT. This gives the protein CASSFAQRGTDTQYF.

V usage is TRBV3-1 (or the pseudogene TRBV3-2) and J usage is TRBJ2-7, with a tentative D call TRBD2 (5 bases). The ends were cut back, 1 base at V and 2 bases at J, with 9 bases in the middle. Germline loops: CDR1 LGHDT, CDR2 YNNKEL (reference sequence). The CDR3 totals 14 residues. The CDR3 reads CASSQVARAYEQYF. Here the CDR3 DNA reads TGTGCCAGCAGCCAAGTTGCGCGGGCCTACGAGCAGTACTTC.

The V and J genes are TRBV21-1 and TRBJ2-3; the table names TRBD2, a call not compared with the DNA. TRBV21-1 has pseudogene status. There are 16 residues in the CDR3. This CDR3 is CASRLAGGPQEDTQYF. The CDR3 nucleotides are TGTGCCAGCAGACTAGCGGGAGGGCCCCAAGAAGATACGCAGTATTTT.

This clone was counted once. The chain recombines TRBV6-5 with TRBJ2-7; D is ambiguous. V lost 2 bases and J 6 bases, leaving 11 bases between the germline ends. Germline CDR1 reads MNHEY; CDR2 reads SVGAGI. The CDR3 is 13 residues long. DNA for the CDR3: TGTGCCAGCAGTTACGATTTAGCCACCGAGCAGTACTTC. As protein: CASSYDLATEQYF.

The chain has TRBV27 and TRBJ1-1; possibly TRBD1 for D (5 bases). Germline V gene sequence: CDR1 MNHEY, CDR2 SMNVEV (reference sequence). V lost 7 bases and J 0 bases, leaving 12 bases between the germline ends. The CDR3 sequence is 14 residues long. The CDR3, as DNA: TGTGCCAGCACTTCTCCAGGGCTGAACACTGAAGCTTTCTTT. Amino acid sequence: CASTSPGLNTEAFF.

This chain links TRBV15 with TRBJ2-1; D possibly corresponds to TRBD1 (6 bases). Trimming shortened V by 0 bases and J by 15 bases, and 15 bases separated the two germline ends. The germline gives CDR1 LNHNV, CDR2 YYDKDF (reference sequence). CDR3 length: 13 amino acids. Written as DNA, the CDR3 is TGTGCCACCAGCAGAGAGGGGGCTGAGGTCGTGTTCTTC. It encodes CATSREGAEVVFF.

V and J are TRBV2 and TRBJ1-5, with D perhaps matching TRBD1 (5 bases). Germline assignment: CDR1 SNHLY and CDR2 FYNNEI. V was pared by 8 bases and J by 7 bases, with 15 bases between. The CDR3 has 13 amino acids. The CDR3 nucleotides read TGTGCCAGCGACCTGGGGGGTGGACAGCCCCAGCATTTT. Residues: CASDLGGGQPQHF.

The rearrangement uses TRBV19 and TRBJ2-2; D is possibly TRBD1 (5 bases). V was clipped by 7 bases and J by 4 bases, with 13 bases between them. CDR1 and CDR2 (germline): LNHDA, SQIVND (reference sequence). The CDR3 has 14 amino acids. The CDR3 protein is CASKQVIGTGELFF. As DNA, the CDR3 is TGTGCCAGTAAACAGGTCATAGGCACCGGGGAGCTGTTTTTT.

This clone was seen a handful of times. V gene TRBV3-1 (or the pseudogene TRBV3-2) combines with J gene TRBJ1-5; D remains unclear. The CDR3 spans 17 residues. Trimming stripped 4 bases from V and 1 base from J, with 17 bases between. The germline V gene has CDR1 LGHDT and CDR2 YNNKEL (reference sequence). The CDR3 nucleotides read TGTGCCAGCAGCCTGACCAGACCGGGCGGGAGCAATCAGCCCCAGCATTTT. Its translation: CASSLTRPGGSNQPQHF.

This clone appeared a few times. The chain links TRBV13 to TRBJ2-2; 7 bases fit TRBD2. The CDR3 is 15 amino acids. V lost 0 bases and J lost 7; bases outside the gene matches: 5. CDR1 and CDR2 (germline): PRHDT, FYEKMQ (reference sequence). The CDR3 DNA reads TGTGCCAGCAGCTTAGGGACGGGAGGAGTCGGGGAGCTGTTTTTT. Amino acids: CASSLGTGGVGELFF.

V usage is TRBV6-5 and J usage is TRBJ2-7, with TRBD1 identical over 9 bases. The germline CDR1 and CDR2 sequences are MNHEY and SVGAGI. V shed 10 bases and J 3 bases; nucleotides not matched to a gene: 13. The CDR3 covers 15 residues. CDR3 sequence (DNA): TGTGCCACTACCAACATAGGGACAGGGTTCTACGAGCAGTACTTC. Residues: CATTNIGTGFYEQYF.

The rearrangement joins TRBV6-6 to TRBJ2-1; a possible D gene is TRBD1 (6 bases). CDR3 size: 14 residues. Trimming took 7 bases from V and 1 from J, leaving 11 bases between them. Germline V lookup: CDR1 MNHNY, CDR2 SVGAGI (reference sequence). In DNA form, the CDR3 reads TGTGCCAGCACCCCAGGGGTTTCCTACAATGAGCAGTTCTTC. This gives the protein CASTPGVSYNEQFF.

The chain links TRBV11-3 to TRBJ2-2; maybe TRBD1 (7 bases). CDR3 size: 15 residues. Germline V gene sequence: CDR1 SGHNT, CDR2 YENEEA. V lost 11 bases and J 4 bases, leaving 20 bases between the germline ends. CDR3 DNA: TGTGCCCTAGGTGGGGAGGACAGGACCACCGGGGAGCTGTTTTTT. Its protein is CALGGEDRTTGELFF.

V gene TRBV7-9 combines with J gene TRBJ2-1, with a possible D match to TRBD2 (6 bases). This CDR3 has 16 amino acids. Germline-derived CDR1 and CDR2 are SEHNR and FQNEAQ (reference sequence). Trimming took off 3 bases at V and 4 bases at J, with 16 bases between the two ends. The CDR3 sequence: CASSFLRRLDYNEQFF. The DNA for the CDR3 is TGTGCCAGCAGCTTCTTACGGAGACTAGATTACAATGAGCAGTTCTTC. The full variable domain, its missing parts supplied by reference TRBV7-9 and TRBJ2-1, is DTGVSQNPRHKITKRGQNVTFRCDPISEHNRLYWYRQTLGQGPEFLTYFQNEAQLEKSRLLSDRFSAERPKGSFSTLEIQRTEQGDSAMYLCASSFLRRLDYNEQFFGPGTRLTVL.

CDR3 amino acids: CASSGGDYGYTF. CDR3 DNA: TGTGCCAGTAGTGGCGGAGACTATGGCTACACCTTC. The rearrangement joins TRBV19 to TRBJ1-2, with no clear D. The ends were cut back, 5 bases at V and 3 bases at J, with 7 bases in the middle. Germline values: CDR1 LNHDA, CDR2 SQIVND (reference sequence). The CDR3 loop spans 12 amino acids.

The chain joins TRBV9 to TRBJ2-2, with 7 bases identical to TRBD2. The CDR3 runs 16 residues. Germline CDR1 SGDLS, CDR2 YYNGEE. V gave up 1 base and J gave up 0 bases; unmatched junction bases: 3. In DNA form, the CDR3 reads TGTGCCAGCAGCGTAATAGCGGGTTCGAACACCGGGGAGCTGTTTTTT. Translation: CASSVIAGSNTGELFF.